The entry below describes one TCR beta chain. The antigen is undetermined. This sample is part of a study of T cell responses to AZD1222 COVID-19 vaccine. As for the study in general: Second-dose recipients at about 4 or about 12 weeks were treated as one pooled group. Whole-study results and caveats: At baseline, seropositivity was found in only a handful of AZD1222 recipients. Sampling captured repertoires only after the peak T cell response.

TCRdb's copy holds only in-frame clones and misses some; the assay was immunoSEQ multiplex PCR. The repertoire holds approximately 140,000 clones, with about 92% as singletons. Germline assignment: CDR1 LGHDT and CDR2 YNNKEL (reference sequence). CDR3 size: 17 residues. J was trimmed by 5 bases and V by 4 bases; bases with no gene match: 12. This TCR was recovered from an adult in good health. The chain employs TRBV3-1 (or the pseudogene TRBV3-2) and TRBJ2-2, with TRBD1 matching over 8 bases. The sequenced sample was peripheral blood, obtained on day 0 of AZD1222 vaccination. CDR3 sequence: CASSRVAGQGATGELFF. The CDR3 nucleotides are TGTGCCAGCAGCCGAGTCGCCGGGCAGGGGGCGACCGGGGAGCTGTTTTTT.